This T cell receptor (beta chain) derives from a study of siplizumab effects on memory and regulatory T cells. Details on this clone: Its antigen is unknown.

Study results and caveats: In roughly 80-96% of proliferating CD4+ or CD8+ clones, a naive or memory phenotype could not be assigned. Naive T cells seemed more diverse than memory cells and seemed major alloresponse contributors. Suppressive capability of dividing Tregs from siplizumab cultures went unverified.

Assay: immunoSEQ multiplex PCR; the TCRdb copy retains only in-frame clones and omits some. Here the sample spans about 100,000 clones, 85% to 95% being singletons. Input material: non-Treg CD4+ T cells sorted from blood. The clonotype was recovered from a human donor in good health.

The DNA for the CDR3 is TGTGCCAGCAGCCCGGCGGGCAGGCGGCAGCCCCAGCATTTT. This translates into CASSPAGRRQPQHF. This chain links TRBV5-6 with TRBJ1-5; no reliable D call. V shed 4 bases and J shed 7 bases, with 15 bases lying between them. Germline CDR1 SGHDT, CDR2 YYEEEE. CDR3 length: 14 residues.